Presented here are 12 T cell receptor beta chains from one specimen sequenced in a study of control samples from healthy donors and cancer patients. Produced via immunoSEQ multiplex PCR; TCRdb's table is partial and in-frame only. This table holds about 150,000 clones, around 88% found once. Sequencing was done on a sample of blood. These receptor sequences come from a man aged 18 to 35 in good health.

The gene calls are TRBV9 and TRBJ2-7; tentative D call: TRBD1 (5 bases). The germline gives CDR1 SGDLS, CDR2 YYNGEE. V lost 0 bases and J 5 bases, leaving 9 bases between the germline ends. This CDR3 is 13 amino acids long. The CDR3 coding sequence is TGTGCCAGCAGCGTAGGGGTAGGGGACGAGCAGTACTTC. Translating it yields CASSVGVGDEQYF.

This clone showed up just once. This chain joins TRBV7-3 and TRBJ2-2, with unresolved D. Germline V gene sequence: CDR1 SGHTA, CDR2 FQGTGA. Trimming left V 2 bases short and J 3 bases short, with 13 bases between. The CDR3 has 16 amino acids. CDR3 in amino acids: CASSLGIGRDTGELFF. CDR3 nucleotides: TGTGCCAGCAGCTTAGGGATAGGGCGCGACACCGGGGAGCTGTTTTTT.

The chain employs TRBV20-1 and TRBJ1-2; the D is unclear. Germline V gives CDR1 DFQATT, CDR2 SNEGSKA (reference sequence). The CDR3 has 12 residues. V was pared by 3 bases and J by 4 bases, with 9 bases between. The DNA of the CDR3 is TGCAGTGCTAGTGGGGAGGGCTATGGCTACACCTTC. Its translation is CSASGEGYGYTF.

The J gene is TRBJ1-1, the V gene TRBV19, with 11 nucleotides matching TRBD1. The V gene end was trimmed by 5 bases and the J gene end by 1 base; junction bases not matched to a gene: 6. Germline assignment: CDR1 LNHDA and CDR2 SQIVND (reference sequence). The CDR3 is made up of 16 amino acids. The CDR3 loop reads CASSRDRGSWNTEAFF. CDR3 coding DNA: TGTGCCAGTAGTCGGGACAGGGGGAGTTGGAACACTGAAGCTTTCTTT.

The V call is TRBV7-2, the J call TRBJ2-2; 10 nucleotides line up with TRBD2. Germline-derived CDR1 and CDR2 are SGHTA and FQGNSA. The CDR3 has 16 amino acids. J was trimmed by 3 bases and V by 5 bases; bases with no gene match: 6. The CDR3 sequence is CASSLSGGRDTGELFF. As DNA, the CDR3 is TGTGCCAGCAGCCTTAGCGGGGGGCGGGACACCGGGGAGCTGTTTTTT.

This CDR3 is CASKGLSQETQYF. CDR3 sequence (DNA): TGTGCCTCCAAGGGTTTGAGCCAAGAGACCCAGTACTTC. The V and J genes are TRBV30 and TRBJ2-5, with unresolved D. CDR1 GTSNPN and CDR2 SVGIG come from the germline V gene (reference sequence). The CDR3 has 13 amino acids. Trimming took 7 bases from V and 1 from J, leaving 13 bases between them.

The gene calls are TRBV19 and TRBJ1-1; D gene unclear. There are 13 residues in the CDR3. CDR1 is LNHDA, CDR2 SQIVND, per germline (reference sequence). V was pared by 6 bases and J by 0 bases, with 8 bases between. In nucleotides, the CDR3 is TGTGCCAGTAGGACGGTACTGAACACTGAAGCTTTCTTT. Protein product: CASRTVLNTEAFF.

The J gene is TRBJ2-7, the V gene TRBV5-1; TRBD2 might be the D (6 bases). The V end lost 4 bases, the J end lost 5 bases, and 16 bases lay between the germline ends. Germline V gene data show CDR1 as SGHRS and CDR2 as YFSETQ. This CDR3 is 14 amino acids long. CDR3 coding DNA: TGCGCCAGCAGCCCGGGATGGGGGAGGCACGAGCAGTACTTC. Translating gives CASSPGWGRHEQYF.

The chain carries TRBV18 and TRBJ2-7; D gene ambiguous. The CDR3 spans 14 residues. Germline lookup yields CDR1 KGHSH and CDR2 LQKENI. Trimming removed 6 bases at V and 2 bases at J, with 14 bases between. In nucleotides, the CDR3 is TGTGCCAGCTCTCCAGACAAGGCTGCCTACGAGCAGTACTTC. Its translation is CASSPDKAAYEQYF.

As regards this clone: An end of the junction differs from the germline gene, which may be a read error. The chain recombines TRBV7-7 with TRBJ2-1; 8 bases match TRBD2. Germline V gene sequence: CDR1 SSHAT, CDR2 FNYEAQ (reference sequence). There are 15 residues in the CDR3. The CDR3 coding sequence is TGTGCTAGCAGCTTATGGTCGGGGGGGCACTATGAGCAGTTCTTC. This encodes CASSLWSGGHYEQFF.

This clone was seen only a few times. The genes are TRBV6-5 and TRBJ1-5; D is perhaps TRBD1 (6 bases). CDR1 is MNHEY and CDR2 is SVGAGI in the germline V gene. Trimming pared 6 bases from V and 7 bases from J, leaving 19 bases between. The CDR3 spans 15 residues. The DNA for the CDR3 is TGTGCCAGCAGGGTTATAACCCCACAGGGACAGCCCCAGCATTTT. This sequence encodes CASRVITPQGQPQHF.

The chain links TRBV2 to TRBJ2-5; the match to TRBD1 covers 11 bases. V lost 4 bases, J lost 7 bases, and 8 bases stayed unmatched. This CDR3 has 15 residues. CDR1 is SNHLY and CDR2 is FYNNEI in the germline V gene. CDR3 protein: CASSVGQGVIGTQYF. DNA of the CDR3: TGTGCCAGCAGTGTGGGACAGGGGGTAATTGGGACCCAGTACTTC.